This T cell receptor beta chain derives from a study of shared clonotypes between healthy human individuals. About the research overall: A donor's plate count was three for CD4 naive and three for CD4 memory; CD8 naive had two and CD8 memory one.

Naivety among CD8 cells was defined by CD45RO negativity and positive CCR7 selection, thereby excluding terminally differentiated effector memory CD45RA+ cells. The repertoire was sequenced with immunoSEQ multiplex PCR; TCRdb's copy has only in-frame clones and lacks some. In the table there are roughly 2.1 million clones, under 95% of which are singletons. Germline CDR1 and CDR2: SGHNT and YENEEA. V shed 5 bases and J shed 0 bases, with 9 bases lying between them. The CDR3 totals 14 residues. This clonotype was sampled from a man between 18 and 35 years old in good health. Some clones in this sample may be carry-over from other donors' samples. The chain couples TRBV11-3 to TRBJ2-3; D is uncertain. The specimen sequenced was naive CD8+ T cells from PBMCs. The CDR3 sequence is CASSDDASTDTQYF. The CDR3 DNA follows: TGTGCCAGCAGCGACGACGCTAGCACAGATACGCAGTATTTT.